This entry is about one TCR beta chain. The target antigen is unknown. CDR1 is SEHNR and CDR2 is FQNEAQ in the germline V gene (reference sequence). With 7 bases removed from V and 15 bases from J, the gap between germline ends came to 19 bases. The CDR3 has 12 residues. This sample was included in a study of liver allograft versus peripheral blood T cells. Study as a whole: Recipients' peripheral blood supplied the T cell receptor repertoires against which those in transplanted livers were compared. Study-level results: Repertoires of T cell receptors in liver allografts reportedly differed from peripheral blood repertoires.

TCRdb reanalysed the reads using MiXCR and keeps one entry per CDR3 protein. Of fewer than 15,000 distinct CDR3 sequences listed, 15% to 20% are singletons. The origin of this receptor is a human patient who had a liver transplant. Some T cells may possibly be graft donor cells. The chain employs TRBV7-9 and TRBJ2-1; the D is unclear. In DNA, the CDR3 is TGTGCCAGCACCACCACCAAAGGGTTTTGGTTCTTC. This codes for CASTTTKGFWFF. Based on the CDR3 plus reference TRBV7-9 and TRBJ2-1, the full variable domain is DTGVSQNPRHKITKRGQNVTFRCDPISEHNRLYWYRQTLGQGPEFLTYFQNEAQLEKSRLLSDRFSAERPKGSFSTLEIQRTEQGDSAMYLCASTTTKGFWFFGPGTRLTVL.